The next 17 T cell receptor beta chains were all read from a single sample in a study of control samples from healthy donors and cancer patients (dated by TCRdb to the early 2020s). Library method: the immunoSEQ multiplex PCR assay. The table was pulled from immuneACCESS by TCRdb, which kept in-frame rearrangements only. Such tables lose some clones; where checked, under half of the loss comes from unresolved V genes, and the rest has no known cause. This sample holds roughly 88,000 clones; 93% were observed only once. Approximately 8% of the sample lies in the top ten. The specimen was blood. These receptors came from a man younger than 35 in good health.

The chain couples TRBV7-2 to TRBJ2-7, with a weak D call TRBD1 (6 bases). CDR1 and CDR2 (germline): SGHTA, FQGNSA. The CDR3 has 13 amino acids. V lost 3 bases and J 2 bases, leaving 8 bases between the germline ends. Written as DNA, the CDR3 is TGTGCCAGCAGCTTCCGGGACACCTACGAGCAGTACTTC. Amino acid sequence: CASSFRDTYEQYF.

The chain recombines TRBV11-1 with TRBJ1-6; unclear D gene. CDR1 and CDR2 (germline): SGHAT, FQDESV (reference sequence). The CDR3 runs to 13 residues. The V and J ends lost 7 bases and 9 bases respectively, with 13 bases between them. The CDR3 bases are TGTGCCAGCACCACGGGAGGTCGTTCACCCCTCCACTTT. Protein sequence: CASTTGGRSPLHF.

The rearrangement joins TRBV12-3 or TRBV12-4 to TRBJ2-7, with D possibly matching TRBD2 (5 bases). This CDR3 has 13 residues. V shed 1 base and J shed 3 bases, with 7 bases lying between them. CDR3 in amino acids: CASSLGTGYEQYF. Written as DNA, the CDR3 is TGTGCCAGCAGTTTAGGGACTGGCTACGAGCAGTACTTC.

The V gene is TRBV10-3, the J gene TRBJ1-5; D remains ambiguous. The germline gives CDR1 ENHRY, CDR2 SYGVKD. This CDR3 comprises 16 residues. V was clipped by 0 bases and J by 4 bases, with 13 bases between them. CDR3 in DNA: TGTGCCATCAGTGAGTCCCACCGAACCCCAAATCAGCCCCAGCATTTT. Translating gives CAISESHRTPNQPQHF.

This rearrangement joins TRBV30 to TRBJ1-1; 10 positions match TRBD1. Germline V CDR1 and CDR2: GTSNPN, SVGIG (reference sequence). The CDR3 totals 14 residues. V was pared by 1 base and J by 6 bases, with 5 bases of the junction left unmatched. CDR3 DNA: TGTGCCTGGAGTGGGGACAGGGGAGTCGCTGAAGCTTTCTTT. Translation gives CAWSGDRGVAEAFF.

The CDR3 nucleotides are TGTGCCAGCAGTTACTCGAGGACTAGCGGGAGTGAGCAGTTCTTC. It specifies CASSYSRTSGSEQFF. The chain is built from TRBV6-6 and TRBJ2-1; TRBD2 matches at 13 bases. The V and J ends lost 0 bases and 9 bases, in that order; junction bases with no gene match: 2. The CDR3 covers 15 residues. From germline, CDR1 is MNHNY and CDR2 SVGAGI (reference sequence).

The chain combines TRBV30 with TRBJ1-2; D is perhaps TRBD1 (5 bases). The V end lost 2 bases, the J end lost 4 bases, and 17 bases lay between the germline ends. The CDR3 runs 15 residues. CDR1 is GTSNPN, CDR2 SVGIG, per germline (reference sequence). CDR3: CAWSILGEGGYGYTF. The CDR3 bases are TGTGCCTGGAGTATCCTAGGGGAGGGAGGCTATGGCTACACCTTC.

The chain has TRBV9 and TRBJ2-1; 10 bases line up with TRBD1. Germline V gene lookup returns CDR1 SGDLS and CDR2 YYNGEE. CDR3 length: 16 amino acids. After removal of 0 bases from V and 7 bases from J, the junction contained 7 bases not matched to a gene. The CDR3 reads CASSVGMGQGNNEQFF. CDR3 bases: TGTGCCAGCAGCGTAGGTATGGGACAGGGGAATAATGAGCAGTTCTTC.

This chain uses TRBV5-6 with TRBJ2-5, with TRBD1 matching over 9 bases. Germline lookup yields CDR1 SGHDT and CDR2 YYEEEE. This CDR3 region has 16 residues. J was trimmed by 5 bases and V by 0 bases; bases with no gene match: 8. CDR3 nucleotides: TGTGCCAGCAGCTTGGTGCCCCGGGACAGGGTTGAGACCCAGTACTTC. It is translated as CASSLVPRDRVETQYF.

This chain uses TRBV5-1 with TRBJ1-1, with D perhaps TRBD1 (6 bases). The length of the CDR3 is 14 residues. Germline V gives CDR1 SGHRS, CDR2 YFSETQ. Trimming pared 8 bases from V and 3 bases from J, leaving 17 bases between. Here the CDR3 reads CASTFVDSDTEAFF. CDR3 bases: TGCGCCAGTACCTTCGTGGACAGCGACACTGAAGCTTTCTTT. The entire variable domain, with the rest obtained from reference TRBV5-1 and TRBJ1-1, is as follows: KAGVTQTPRYLIKTRGQQVTLSCSPISGHRSVSWYQQTPGQGLQFLFEYFSETQRNKGNFPGRFSGRQFSNSRSEMNVSTLELGDSALYLCASTFVDSDTEAFFGQGTRLTVV.

V and J are TRBV30 and TRBJ1-1; D uncertain. The V gene's germline CDR1 is GTSNPN and CDR2 SVGIG (reference sequence). The CDR3 covers 13 residues. V was shortened by 2 bases and J by 0 bases, with 7 bases between the two germline ends. Here the CDR3 reads CAWSLGMNTEAFF. The CDR3 region has the DNA TGTGCCTGGAGTTTGGGCATGAACACTGAAGCTTTCTTT.

This sequence joins TRBV5-6 and TRBJ1-2, with 8 bases aligning to TRBD1. The CDR3 runs to 16 residues. Trimming removed 4 bases from V and 4 bases from J; junction bases left unmatched: 12. CDR1 and CDR2 from the germline V gene are SGHDT and YYEEEE. This CDR3 reads CASSPWTGQAGYGYTF. CDR3 coding DNA: TGTGCCAGCAGCCCATGGACGGGACAGGCCGGCTATGGCTACACCTTC.

The genes are TRBV11-2 and TRBJ2-7; D is unclear. V was trimmed by 3 bases and J by 1 base, leaving 7 bases between them. Germline V CDR1 and CDR2: SGHAT, FQNNGV. This CDR3 is built from 13 residues. This CDR3 reads CASSFLSSYEQYF. CDR3 in DNA: TGTGCCAGCAGCTTTCTTAGTTCCTACGAGCAGTACTTC.

This clone was seen more than once but under ten times. The chain combines TRBV6-5 with TRBJ2-7; a weak D match, TRBD1 (6 bases). This CDR3 region has 12 residues. Trimming shortened V by 6 bases and J by 4 bases, and 10 bases separated the two germline ends. Germline CDR1 and CDR2: MNHEY and SVGAGI. The CDR3 nucleotides read TGTGCCAGCAGCCGTGACAGGTACGAGCAGTACTTC. This gives the protein CASSRDRYEQYF.

The chain links TRBV2 to TRBJ2-2; TRBD1 might be the D (5 bases). This CDR3 spans 14 amino acids. CDR1 and CDR2 (germline): SNHLY, FYNNEI. Trimming pared 7 bases from V and 4 bases from J, leaving 13 bases between. The chain's CDR3 is CASKLRQGTGELFF. Written as DNA, the CDR3 is TGTGCCAGCAAATTGCGGCAGGGCACCGGGGAGCTGTTTTTT.

The chain has TRBV28 and TRBJ1-4; no definite D call. In germline, CDR1 is MDHEN, CDR2 SYDVKM. The CDR3 runs 14 residues. The V end was cut by 5 bases, the J end by 3 bases, with 10 bases between. The CDR3 here is CASSRPRANEKLFF. As DNA, the CDR3 is TGTGCCAGCAGTCGCCCGAGGGCTAATGAAAAACTGTTTTTT. The entire variable domain, with the rest obtained from reference TRBV28 and TRBJ1-4, is as follows: DVKVTQSSRYLVKRTGEKVFLECVQDMDHENMFWYRQDPGLGLRLIYFSYDVKMKEKGDIPEGYSVSREKKERFSLILESASTNQTSMYLCASSRPRANEKLFFGSGTQLSVL.

This clone was seen just once. This chain links TRBV30 with TRBJ1-1; D uncertain. V was shortened by 0 bases and J by 8 bases, with 13 bases between the two germline ends. CDR3 length: 13 amino acids. The germline CDR1 and CDR2 sequences are GTSNPN and SVGIG (reference sequence). The CDR3 DNA sequence: TGTGCCTGGAGTGTACTAGGAGCCTTCGAAGCTTTCTTT. Translating gives CAWSVLGAFEAFF.